This T cell receptor beta chain came from a study of regulatory T cells in long-lasting Graves disease (dated by TCRdb to about 2021). For context, the study as a whole: In the newly diagnosed Graves' disease group, patients had been taking antithyroid drugs for less than 3 months. TCR sequencing covered approximately 13 persistent and 20 newly diagnosed Graves' disease patients, 33 samples in total. Patients with persistent Graves' disease were compared with patients with newly diagnosed Graves' disease using TCR sequencing and RNA sequencing of peripheral blood. The study was conducted in China and was registered as a clinical trial. General study outcomes and caveats: Preferential use of TRBV28, TRBJ1-2 and TRBJ2-5 was observed in persistent disease, whereas TRBV20-1 and TRBJ2-1 were favored in newly diagnosed disease. Persistent patients shared more public clonotypes among themselves (2,741) than newly diagnosed patients did (more than 950). Because the primary lesion, thyroid tissue, could not be accessed, the study looked at peripheral blood alone. Only the TCR beta chain was sequenced and analyzed. Persistent Graves' disease patients showed lower TCR Shannon entropy and fewer highly expanded clones than newly diagnosed patients, suggesting clonal expansion. The authors noted that the small sample size was a limitation that may lower accuracy.

Libraries came from multiplex PCR. TCRdb records Illumina HiSeq 4000 as the sequencer. To build TCR beta libraries, CDR3 regions were amplified by Arm-PCR using iRepertoire HTBI primers. Before sequencing, the PCR products went through gel purification. Regarding the original processing steps: Gene usage analysis of CDR3 amino acid clonotypes used the roughly 60 TRBV and about 15 TRBJ segments found across samples. COPE and FqMerger were used to merge filtered high-quality paired reads into contigs. BLAST was used to align contigs to IMGT TRBV, TRBD and TRBJ reference genes, and CDR3 was defined according to IMGT. Any clonotype with a frequency above 0.1% was counted as a highly expanded clone. Repertoire diversity was measured by Shannon entropy, and V-J evenness by the Gini coefficient. A clonotype was considered public if more than one individual shared it. TCRdb applied fastp at Q25 and MiXCR to the public reads, then kept only in-frame beta chains. Duplicate CDR3 protein sequences are folded into a single record with the most common DNA and genes. The V and J calls reflect TCRdb's pipeline rather than the authors' work. The sample data list approximately 400,000 distinct CDR3 sequences, and 12% of these were observed just once. The top ten hold around 18% of the sample.

From cysteine to phenylalanine, the CDR3 is 16 amino acids long. Only CDR3 DNA remains: 48 bases, in frame from the first base. Reading the germline V gene gives CDR1 MGHRA and CDR2 YSYEKL. In the paper's terms, the time point label means: newly diagnosed GD, antithyroid drugs for less than 3 months. RNA was extracted from PBMCs in TRIzol for both TCR sequencing and RNA sequencing. The diagnosis of Graves' disease followed American Thyroid Association guidelines. Patients for the study were recruited at an endocrinology department in Xi'an, China. From each patient, roughly 9 milliliters of peripheral blood was collected into an EDTA anticoagulant tube. Ficoll Paque Plus density gradient separation was used to isolate PBMCs, and no additional T cell sorting was done. An Agilent 2100 Bioanalyzer and agarose gel were used to check RNA quality, and a NanoDrop 2000 was used to measure RNA concentration.

This clonotype came up a few times. No cognate antigen has been identified for it. At one end the junction does not follow the germline gene, possibly because of a read error. These same records also appear under a second study, on T cells in Graves' hyperthyroidism and ophthalmopathy. The second paper further reports: Stable Graves' hyperthyroidism was defined as the absence of progression to ophthalmopathy over 18 months of follow-up. Hyperthyroidism patients were aged 18 to 65 years and newly diagnosed, with disease duration of less than 2 months. The study excluded patients with uncontrolled infections, other autoimmune diseases, pregnancy or lactation. Clinical symptoms, serum thyroxine and TRAb, thyroid ultrasound, and orbital computed tomography formed the basis for the diagnoses. A first-round RT-PCR of the TCR CDR3 used the HTBI primer set with the Qiagen OneStep RT-PCR kit. Most expanded thyroid clonotypes (frequency above 0.001) were also detected in blood, a finding suggesting that blood repertoires may reflect thyroid immune responses. Ophthalmopathy was separated from stable hyperthyroidism by a 13 V-J signature model, with about 88% sensitivity and approximately 84% specificity obtained in cross-validation and 80%/75% obtained in testing. In validation, the model predicted progression to ophthalmopathy a median of roughly 6.2 months before onset, with about 70% sensitivity and around 76% specificity. A discovery cohort of about 95 patients, 43 with Graves' ophthalmopathy and under 60 with stable Graves' hyperthyroidism, was used to find distinguishing TCR V-J signatures. Whether ophthalmopathy could be predicted prospectively was tested in an independent validation cohort made up of some 20 hyperthyroidism patients plus 17 patients who later progressed to ophthalmopathy. The roughly 94 discovery patients were randomly divided into training and test sets at a 7:3 ratio. In several Graves' hyperthyroidism patients, the study also compared T-cell repertoires from thyroid tissue with T-cell repertoires from blood. After blood sampling, hyperthyroidism patients were treated with methimazole at a starting dose of 30 mg daily, and ophthalmopathy patients were treated with high-dose intravenous methylprednisolone. Libraries were constructed in a second round of multiplex PCR, after which size selection and purification were performed. Libraries were sequenced paired-end with 100 bp reads on an Illumina HiSeq2000. SOAPnuke was used to process the raw data, removing reads that contained adapters or uncalled bases, had a mean Phred below 15, or lacked an exact match to the constant primer or identifier. COPE v1.2.5 was used to merge high-quality paired reads, and clonotypes were defined as unique nucleotide sequences. MiTCR v1.1 was used to align clonotypes to the IMGT TRBV, TRBD and TRBJ reference segments. The analysis included only V-J combinations with a frequency above 0.0001, which together covered 99% to 99.2% of the repertoires. The TCS score was defined as the ratio of F50 (clonal expansion) to E x V (chaos), calculated using BLOSUM62-based TCRdist between CDR3 peptides within each V-J. Welch's t-statistics and random forest reduced roughly 530 V-J features to roughly 13, which were used in a naive Bayes classifier (R e1071). No statistical method was used to set the sample size in advance, and investigators knew the group allocation. TCR Vbeta CDR3 sequencing of some 140 peripheral blood samples (approximately 44 ophthalmopathy, 75 to 80 hyperthyroidism and approximately 17 progressor patients) is reported in the paper.

The sequenced sample was peripheral blood mononuclear cells (PBMCs), obtained at new diagnosis, from a patient treated with antithyroid drugs. The receptor chain draws on TRBV4-1 and TRBJ2-2; the junction holds 8 bases that match TRBD1. The TCR sequence derives from a woman aged 18-29 years with Graves disease. Donor details come from another sample of the same person, matched by shared clones. The CDR3 corresponds to CASSPGQARNTGKLFF. At the DNA level, the sequence is TGCGCCAGCAGCCCGGGACAGGCTAGGAACACCGGGAAGCTGTTTTTT.